This T cell receptor (beta chain) was found in a study of T cells expressing NK-cell markers. Looking at the study overall: Source material for TCR beta repertoires consisted of sorted CD3+CD56+NKG2C+, CD3+CD56+NKG2C- and CD3+CD56-NKG2C+ T cells. Study observations and caveats: Among CD8+ T cells from about 6 donors, dominant NKG2C+ clonotypes accounted for about 1.0-8%. One observes that, in a handful of donors, these clonotypes were also the leading ones within the CD3+CD56-NKG2C+ fraction. Whether the expanded NKG2C+ T cell clones recognized HCMV remained unclear.

The CDR3 runs 14 residues. Germline V gives CDR1 SQVTM, CDR2 ANQGSEA. Note on this clonotype: The antigen is not known.

TCRdb reworked the 5' RACE reads into one entry per CDR3 protein, no DNA. This repertoire includes 500,000 to 700,000 distinct CDR3 sequences. The source is a man between 18 and 29 years old in good health. The chain uses TRBV29-1 and TRBJ1-1; the TRBD1 assignment by TCRdb is unverifiable without DNA. The material sequenced was blood T cells: a sorted CD56 or NKG2C T cell subset, CD4+ or CD8+ T cells, or bulk PBMC T cells (not recorded which). The CDR3 sequence: CSVLNRGSNTEAFF.